Presented here are 21 T cell receptor beta chains from one specimen sequenced in a study of blood T cell repertoires in COVID-19. The data were produced by immunoSEQ multiplex PCR, yet TCRdb's version contains in-frame clones alone and is incomplete. Of around 120,000 clones listed, 75% to 85% are singletons. Input material: peripheral blood. These TCRs come from a woman aged 80 or older with acute or convalescent COVID-19.

This clone is a singleton in its sample. The chain carries TRBV2 and TRBJ2-7; 7 bases match TRBD1. The CDR3 has 14 amino acids. Germline CDR1 is SNHLY and CDR2 is FYNNEI. V lost 7 bases and J lost 1; bases outside the gene matches: 7. CDR3 sequence (DNA): TGTGCCAGCAAGAAGACAGGGTCTTCCTACGAGCAGTACTTC. It yields the protein CASKKTGSSYEQYF.

Only a few counts were recorded for this clone. The V gene is TRBV9, the J gene TRBJ2-7; D remains unclear. Trimming took off 0 bases at V and 4 bases at J, with 17 bases between the two ends. The V gene's germline CDR1 is SGDLS and CDR2 YYNGEE. The CDR3 has 16 amino acids. The CDR3 nucleotides read TGTGCCAGCAGCGTAGCTCCCCACACCTTGTCTTACGAGCAGTACTTC. Its protein is CASSVAPHTLSYEQYF.

The gene calls are TRBV4-3 and TRBJ1-2; D might be TRBD1 (6 bases). The germline gives CDR1 LGHNA, CDR2 YSLEER. CDR3 size: 15 residues. Trimming shortened V by 3 bases and J by 8 bases, and 19 bases separated the two germline ends. The CDR3 loop is CASSQRGHLAGGYTF. The CDR3 DNA reads as TGCGCCAGCAGCCAGAGGGGACACCTCGCAGGGGGCTACACCTTC.

This chain connects TRBV6-1 to TRBJ1-4; TRBD1 might be the D (5 bases). Germline CDR1 MNHNS, CDR2 SASEGT. V lost 4 bases, J lost 0 bases, and 12 bases lay in between. The CDR3 has 16 residues. In DNA form, the CDR3 reads TGTGCCAGCAGTGTAGGGGTAGAACCAACTAATGAAAAACTGTTTTTT. Translating it yields CASSVGVEPTNEKLFF.

This rearrangement joins TRBV7-3 to TRBJ1-1; D gene uncertain. The CDR3 runs 13 residues. Germline values: CDR1 SGHTA, CDR2 FQGTGA. The V gene lost 1 base and the J gene lost 5 bases, with 8 bases spanning the gap. The CDR3 DNA follows: TGTGCCAGCAGCTTAAGTGCGGGTACTGAAGCTTTCTTT. The encoded protein is CASSLSAGTEAFF.

The V gene is TRBV7-2, the J gene TRBJ1-5; TRBD1 aligns across 9 bases. After removal of 5 bases from V and 5 bases from J, the junction contained 7 bases not matched to a gene. CDR1 is SGHTA and CDR2 is FQGNSA in the germline V gene. This CDR3 has 15 residues. CDR3: CASSIQGQGDQPQHF. CDR3 DNA: TGTGCCAGCAGCATACAGGGACAGGGAGATCAGCCCCAGCATTTT.

This clone has only one observation. The rearrangement joins TRBV7-9 to TRBJ2-2, with TRBD2 identical over 10 bases. The V gene's germline CDR1 is SEHNR and CDR2 FQNEAQ (reference sequence). The CDR3 runs to 17 residues. V lost 10 bases to trimming and J lost 0 bases; unmatched junction nucleotides: 11. CDR3 DNA sequence: TGTGCCACCGGGGGGGCTAGCGGGAGAACGAACACCGGGGAGCTGTTTTTT. Encoded protein: CATGGASGRTNTGELFF.

The J gene is TRBJ2-3, the V gene TRBV25-1; D is possibly TRBD1 (5 bases). The CDR3 is made up of 15 amino acids. Germline-derived CDR1 and CDR2 are MGHDK and SYGVNS. V lost 3 bases and J lost 5, with 15 bases in between. CDR3 loop: CASSELQADGDTQYF. The DNA of the CDR3 is TGTGCCAGCAGTGAGTTACAGGCCGACGGAGATACGCAGTATTTT.

The chain joins TRBV5-3 to TRBJ1-2, with TRBD1 matching 10 bases. TRBV5-3 is given ORF status, its function remaining uncertain. V was pared by 0 bases and J by 4 bases, with 0 bases of the junction left unmatched. This CDR3 region has 14 residues. The CDR3 reads CARSLGDRGYGYTF. DNA for the CDR3: TGTGCCAGAAGCTTGGGGGACAGGGGCTATGGCTACACCTTC.

This chain joins TRBV3-1 (or the pseudogene TRBV3-2) and TRBJ1-4; D ambiguous. Between the trimmed V and J ends, which lost 3 bases and 14 bases, there was a span of 13 bases. CDR1 is LGHDT, CDR2 YNNKEL, per germline (reference sequence). The CDR3 has 12 residues. The CDR3 region has the DNA TGTGCCAGCAGCCACGCCTCGACTGGTCTGTTTTTT. Translation: CASSHASTGLFF.

The CDR3 is CASSEFRAGGQPQHF. The CDR3 bases are TGTGCCAGCAGTGAATTTAGGGCAGGAGGGCAGCCCCAGCATTTT. The chain couples TRBV6-1 to TRBJ1-5; D unclear. The CDR3 runs to 15 residues. Germline CDR1 reads MNHNS; CDR2 reads SASEGT. V dropped 2 bases and J dropped 7 bases, with 15 bases sitting between them.

The gene calls are TRBV2 and TRBJ2-1; D might be TRBD1 (7 bases). Trimming took 5 bases from V and 10 from J, leaving 15 bases between them. The CDR3 totals 13 residues. Germline loops: CDR1 SNHLY, CDR2 FYNNEI. Here the CDR3 reads CASSIDREAEQFF. The CDR3 DNA is TGTGCCAGCAGTATCGACAGGGAGGCCGAGCAGTTCTTC.

This sequence joins TRBV5-1 and TRBJ2-1; D uncertain. Germline values: CDR1 SGHRS, CDR2 YFSETQ. V was trimmed by 4 bases and J by 4 bases, leaving 9 bases between them. The CDR3 has 13 residues. CDR3 sequence reads: CASSGDGYNEQFF. For the CDR3, the DNA is TGCGCCAGCAGCGGTGACGGGTACAATGAGCAGTTCTTC.

This rearrangement joins TRBV24-1 to TRBJ2-2, with 9 nucleotides matching TRBD2. V dropped 5 bases and J dropped 3; count of bases not matched to a gene: 9. The CDR3 runs to 17 residues. Per germline, CDR1 KGHDR and CDR2 SFDVKD. The CDR3 DNA is TGTGCCACCAGTGCCGGAGAGCGGGGGGTCGACACCGGGGAGCTGTTTTTT. Protein product: CATSAGERGVDTGELFF.

The CDR3 bases are TGCGCCAGCAGCGGGGGACTAGCGGGAGGGCGGGAGCAGTACTTC. Translating gives CASSGGLAGGREQYF. This chain links TRBV5-1 with TRBJ2-7, with TRBD2 matching over 16 bases. Germline V lookup: CDR1 SGHRS, CDR2 YFSETQ. CDR3 size: 15 residues. V shed 4 bases, J shed 7 bases, and the junction held 5 bases outside the gene matches. Supplemented by reference TRBV5-1 and TRBJ2-7, the full variable domain reads KAGVTQTPRYLIKTRGQQVTLSCSPISGHRSVSWYQQTPGQGLQFLFEYFSETQRNKGNFPGRFSGRQFSNSRSEMNVSTLELGDSALYLCASSGGLAGGREQYFGPGTRLTVT.

The rearrangement joins TRBV7-9 to TRBJ1-2; TRBD1 agrees at 7 bases. The germline V gene has CDR1 SEHNR and CDR2 FQNEAQ (reference sequence). The trim removed 1 base at V and 8 bases at J, leaving 10 bases unmatched. This CDR3 has 15 residues. CDR3 residues: CASSLGSDRVGGYTF. For the CDR3, the DNA is TGTGCCAGCAGCTTAGGGTCCGACAGGGTTGGCGGCTACACCTTC.

Remarks on this clone: The likely explanation is a read error, given a far larger clone one base away. For the CDR3, the DNA is TGCGCCTGCAGTGACATGAGCGTGGGGCCCCAGCATTTT. It specifies CACSDMSVGPQHF. The genes are TRBV10-2 and TRBJ1-5; D is undetermined. This CDR3 has 13 amino acids. Germline CDR1 is WSHSY and CDR2 is SAAADI.

The chain links TRBV28 to TRBJ1-2, with D unresolved. Germline V gives CDR1 MDHEN, CDR2 SYDVKM. Trimming took off 1 base at V and 4 bases at J, with 7 bases between the two ends. The CDR3 sequence is 13 residues long. CDR3 nucleotide sequence: TGTGCCAGCAGTTTATCGGGGTTCTATGGCTACACCTTC. It yields the protein CASSLSGFYGYTF.

The table lists this clone with a count of one. The chain carries TRBV14 and TRBJ1-2; no firm D call. The V end was cut by 0 bases, the J end by 3 bases, with 8 bases between. The CDR3 totals 14 residues. Germline values: CDR1 SGHDN, CDR2 FVKESK. The CDR3 here is CASSQDGGYYGYTF. The CDR3 bases are TGTGCCAGCAGCCAAGATGGAGGGTACTATGGCTACACCTTC.

V gene TRBV5-1 combines with J gene TRBJ1-1; TRBD1 might be the D (5 bases). The CDR3 runs to 14 residues. The germline V gene has CDR1 SGHRS and CDR2 YFSETQ. The V end was cut by 4 bases, the J end by 1 base, with 11 bases between. CDR3 nucleotide sequence: TGCGCCAGCAGCGACCAGGGCTGGAACACTGAAGCTTTCTTT. Translation: CASSDQGWNTEAFF.

The chain employs TRBV10-2 and TRBJ2-1; 11 nucleotides align to TRBD2. This CDR3 has 21 residues. With 4 bases clipped from V and 4 bases from J, the junction kept 21 bases outside the gene matches. Germline CDR1 WSHSY, CDR2 SAAADI. CDR3 sequence: CASSGSPAGRTSGPRYNEQFF. The CDR3 coding sequence is TGCGCCAGCAGTGGCTCCCCGGCCGGTAGGACTAGCGGGCCCCGATACAATGAGCAGTTCTTC.